This T cell receptor beta chain was sequenced for a study of T-cell reconstitution after alpha-beta-depleted transplantation in children. The study's findings and limits: The study reportedly traced alpha-beta T cells about two months after transplant to several hundred expanded graft clones. Newly produced T cells mostly provided counts and TCRbeta diversity after one year, as hyperexpanded clones declined.

Of note for this clonotype: What it binds is not known.

Unique molecular identifiers featured in how the TCRbeta library was prepared. Each CDR3 protein is one row after TCRdb ran MiXCR on the PCR reads. The repertoire has 450,000 to 600,000 distinct CDR3 sequences, roughly a tenth of them found once; the top ten carry 2%. There are 12 residues in the CDR3. Germline CDR1 is LNHDA and CDR2 is SQIVND (reference sequence). J lost 2 bases, V lost 9 bases, and 3 bases had no gene match. Here the sequenced sample was PBMCs, taken before TCRalphabeta/CD19-depleted stem cell transplant. This chain connects TRBV19 to TRBJ2-7, with 8 bases that match TRBD1. The origin of this receptor is a child under 10 years old with inherited bone marrow failure, due to receive a stem cell transplant. The CDR3 DNA reads as TGTGCCAGCGGACAGGGAGCCTACGAGCAGTACTTC. This sequence encodes CASGQGAYEQYF.